This T cell receptor beta chain was documented in a study of cytomegalovirus exposure and HLA in healthy donors. Study-wide results and caveats: Later genetic work tied a missense DCLRE1C variant to beta-chain V and J trimming. Earlier analysis found most TCR beta V segments productive about 87% or about 30% of the time. Among TCR beta chains of equal frequency, HLA-associated ones were more clonally expanded in a later analysis.

Comments on this clone: What it binds is unknown.

The PCR employed 60 Vbeta primers together with 13 Jbeta primers. TCRdb's table, derived via immunoSEQ multiplex PCR, lists solely in-frame clones and lacks some. This table has 110,000 or so clones, 65% to 85% appearing once. The sequence was obtained from a woman in her thirties or forties in good health and CMV-seropositive. The sequencing input was PBMCs.

This chain's CDR3 is CASSPQGAVPGELFF. The CDR3 DNA reads TGTGCCAGCAGCCCCCAGGGGGCGGTACCCGGGGAGCTGTTTTTT. The chain couples TRBV11-2 to TRBJ2-2; 8 nucleotides match TRBD1. Per germline, CDR1 SGHAT and CDR2 FQNNGV. The CDR3 length is 15 residues. V trimming: 5 bases; J trimming: 6 bases; junction bases outside the gene matches: 8.